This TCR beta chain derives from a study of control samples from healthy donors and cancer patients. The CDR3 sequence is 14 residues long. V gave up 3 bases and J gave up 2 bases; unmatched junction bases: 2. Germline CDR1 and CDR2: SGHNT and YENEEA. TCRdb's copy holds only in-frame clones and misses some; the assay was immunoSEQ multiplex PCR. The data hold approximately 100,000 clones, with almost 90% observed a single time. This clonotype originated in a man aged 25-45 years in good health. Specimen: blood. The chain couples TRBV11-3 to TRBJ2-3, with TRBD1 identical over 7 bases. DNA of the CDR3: TGTGCCAGCAGCTTGGGACAGAACACAGATACGCAGTATTTT. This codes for CASSLGQNTDTQYF.